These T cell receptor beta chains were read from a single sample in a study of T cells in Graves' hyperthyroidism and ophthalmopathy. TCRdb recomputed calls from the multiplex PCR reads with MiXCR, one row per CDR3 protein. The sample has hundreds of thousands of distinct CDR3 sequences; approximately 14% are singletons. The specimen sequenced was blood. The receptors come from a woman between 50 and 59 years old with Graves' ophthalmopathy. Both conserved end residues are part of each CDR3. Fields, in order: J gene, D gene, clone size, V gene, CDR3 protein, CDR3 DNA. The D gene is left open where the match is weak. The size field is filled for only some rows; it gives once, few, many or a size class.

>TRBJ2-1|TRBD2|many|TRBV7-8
CASSTQPSGWQFF
TGTGCCAGCAGCACCCAACCTAGCGGGTGGCAGTTCTTC
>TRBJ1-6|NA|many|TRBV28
CASSLTQGSLSLPLHF
TGTGCCAGCAGCTTAACACAGGGCAGTTTGTCATTACCCCTCCACTTT
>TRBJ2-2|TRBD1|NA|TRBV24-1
CATSDFRTGETGELFF
TGTGCCACCAGTGATTTCCGGACAGGGGAGACCGGGGAGCTGTTTTTT
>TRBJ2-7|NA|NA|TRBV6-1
CASSEALYRGARHYEQYF
TGTGCCAGCAGTGAAGCGCTTTATCGGGGGGCACGTCATTACGAGCAGTACTTC
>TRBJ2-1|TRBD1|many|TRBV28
CASTYTDRGSGEQFF
TGTGCCAGCACCTACACGGACAGGGGCTCGGGTGAGCAGTTCTTC
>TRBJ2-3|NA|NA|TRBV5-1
CASSLGLGGPDTQYF
TGCGCCAGCAGCTTGGGACTAGGGGGCCCAGATACGCAGTATTTT
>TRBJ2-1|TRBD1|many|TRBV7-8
CASSLGTLGQGNEQFF
TGTGCCAGCAGCTTAGGGACTCTGGGACAGGGGAATGAGCAGTTCTTC
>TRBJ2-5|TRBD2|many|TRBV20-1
CSGSWGETQYF
TGTAGCGGGAGTTGGGGAGAGACCCAGTACTTC
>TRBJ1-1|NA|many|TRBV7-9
CASSFAKLVNTEAFF
TGTGCCAGCAGCTTTGCAAAACTGGTGAACACTGAAGCTTTCTTT
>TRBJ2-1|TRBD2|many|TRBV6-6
CASSYSASGSGTFRGQFF
TGTGCCAGCAGTTACTCGGCTAGCGGGAGTGGGACCTTCCGGGGTCAGTTCTTC
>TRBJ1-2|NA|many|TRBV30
CAWNGYTF
TGTGCCTGGAATGGCTACACCTTC
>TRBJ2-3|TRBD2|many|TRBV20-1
CSARAPTIPGLAGELETDTQYF
TGCAGTGCTAGAGCCCCCACTATTCCCGGACTAGCGGGAGAATTGGAAACAGATACGCAGTATTTT
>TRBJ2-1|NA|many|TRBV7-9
CASSSRGGGDNEQFF
TGTGCCAGCAGCTCTAGAGGGGGGGGAGACAATGAGCAGTTCTTC
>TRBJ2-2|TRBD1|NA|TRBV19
CASSPSKGTVNTGELFF
TGTGCCAGTAGTCCCTCAAAAGGGACAGTTAACACCGGGGAGCTGTTTTTT
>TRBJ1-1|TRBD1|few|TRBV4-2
CASSQDASGQGIAEAFF
TGTGCCAGCAGCCAAGATGCCTCGGGACAGGGGATCGCTGAAGCTTTCTTT
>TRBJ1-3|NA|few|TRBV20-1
CSARARRSSGNTIYF
TGCAGTGCTAGAGCCCGACGTAGCTCTGGAAACACCATATATTTT
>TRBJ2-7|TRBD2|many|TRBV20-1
CSASGTITYEQYF
TGCAGTGCTTCCGGGACTATCACCTACGAGCAGTACTTC
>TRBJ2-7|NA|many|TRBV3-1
CASSQSLSGHEQYF
TGTGCCAGCAGCCAAAGTCTTTCGGGACACGAGCAGTACTTC
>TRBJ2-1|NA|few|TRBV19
CASKRGSYNEQFF
TGTGCCAGTAAGCGAGGCTCCTACAATGAGCAGTTCTTC
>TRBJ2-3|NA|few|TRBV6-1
CAPRWGVASTDTQYF
TGTGCCCCCCGTTGGGGCGTCGCTAGCACAGATACGCAGTATTTT
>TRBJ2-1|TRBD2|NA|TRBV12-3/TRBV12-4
CASSELAGGGDNEQFF
TGTGCCAGCAGTGAACTAGCGGGAGGGGGTGACAATGAGCAGTTCTTC
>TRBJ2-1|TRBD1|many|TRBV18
CASSTTGTGYNEQFF
TGTGCCAGCTCAACAACCGGGACAGGCTACAATGAGCAGTTCTTC
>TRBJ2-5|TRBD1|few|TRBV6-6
CASSYPTGGQETQYF
TGTGCCAGCAGTTACCCTACAGGGGGCCAAGAGACCCAGTACTTC
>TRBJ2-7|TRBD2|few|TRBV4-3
CASSQDWREGYEQYF
TGCGCCAGCAGCCAAGATTGGCGGGAGGGCTACGAGCAGTACTTC
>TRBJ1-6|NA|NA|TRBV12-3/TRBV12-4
CASSLALSPLHF
TGTGCCAGCAGTTTAGCCCTTTCACCCCTCCACTTT
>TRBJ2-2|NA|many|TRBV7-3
CASSSSRQGTGELFF
TGTGCCAGCAGCTCCTCCAGGCAGGGGACCGGGGAGCTGTTTTTT
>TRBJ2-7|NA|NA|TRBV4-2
CASSQEGRTGPTYEQYF
TGTGCCAGCAGCCAAGAGGGGAGGACAGGTCCTACCTACGAGCAGTACTTC
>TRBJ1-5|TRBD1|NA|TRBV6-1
CASSRDRYGDQPQHF
TGTGCCAGCAGTAGGGACAGGTATGGAGATCAGCCCCAGCATTTT
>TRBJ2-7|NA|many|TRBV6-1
CASTSTFTGISYEQYF
TGTGCCAGCACTTCCACTTTTACAGGGATATCCTACGAGCAGTACTTC
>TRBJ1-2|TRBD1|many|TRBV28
CASDRPGTAYGYTF
TGTGCCAGCGACCGCCCTGGGACAGCCTATGGCTACACCTTC
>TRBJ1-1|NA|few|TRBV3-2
CASSQEPRGAGEAFF
TGTGCCAGCAGCCAAGAGCCCCGAGGGGCCGGTGAAGCTTTCTTT
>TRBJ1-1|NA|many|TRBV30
CAWMENTEAFF
TGTGCCTGGATGGAGAACACTGAAGCTTTCTTT
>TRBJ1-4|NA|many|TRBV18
CASSLFGTSEEKLFF
TGTGCCAGCTCACTGTTCGGGACATCCGAAGAAAAACTGTTTTTT
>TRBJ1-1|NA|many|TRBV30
CALGSMNTEAFF
TGTGCCCTCGGGTCGATGAACACTGAAGCTTTCTTT
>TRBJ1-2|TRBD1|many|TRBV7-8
CASSLGTGGNHYGYTF
TGTGCCAGCAGCTTAGGGACAGGGGGTAATCACTATGGCTACACCTTC
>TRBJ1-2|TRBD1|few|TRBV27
CASRGGRGESLLYGYTF
TGTGCCAGCCGGGGTGGCAGGGGGGAGTCCCTCCTCTATGGCTACACCTTC
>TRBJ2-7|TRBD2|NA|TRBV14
CASSQEFWGGEQYF
TGTGCCAGCAGCCAAGAATTCTGGGGAGGGGAGCAGTACTTC
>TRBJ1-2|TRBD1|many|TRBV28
CASSLGQAYGYTF
TGTGCCAGCAGTTTAGGACAGGCCTATGGCTACACCTTC
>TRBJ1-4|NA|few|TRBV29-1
CSVVGGRRNEKLFF
TGCAGCGTTGTTGGGGGGCGCAGGAATGAAAAACTGTTTTTT
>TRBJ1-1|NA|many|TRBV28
CASSLGGLATEAFF
TGTGCCAGCAGTTTGGGGGGGTTGGCCACTGAAGCTTTCTTT
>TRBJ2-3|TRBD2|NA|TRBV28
CASSRGLAEITDTQYF
TGTGCCAGCAGCCGGGGACTAGCGGAGATTACAGATACGCAGTATTTT
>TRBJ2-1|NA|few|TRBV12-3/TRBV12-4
CASSLTRGSEQFF
TGTGCCAGCAGTTTGACGCGTGGGTCGGAGCAGTTCTTC
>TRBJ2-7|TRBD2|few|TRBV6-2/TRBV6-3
CASPDPSGRREQYF
TGTGCCAGCCCGGACCCTAGCGGGAGGCGAGAGCAGTACTTC
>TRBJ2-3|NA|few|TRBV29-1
CSAGQDTQYF
TGCAGCGCAGGGCAAGATACGCAGTATTTT
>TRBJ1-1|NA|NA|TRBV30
CAWSQRGNTEAFF
TGTGCCTGGAGTCAACGGGGGAACACTGAAGCTTTCTTT
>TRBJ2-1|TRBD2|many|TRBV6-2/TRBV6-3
CASSYGTSGVYNEQFF
TGTGCCAGCAGTTACGGGACTAGCGGAGTTTACAATGAGCAGTTCTTC
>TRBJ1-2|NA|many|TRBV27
CASSLSMTAHGYTF
TGTGCCAGCAGTTTATCGATGACGGCCCATGGCTACACCTTC
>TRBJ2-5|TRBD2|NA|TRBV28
CASRRGLAGGPQETQYF
TGTGCCAGCAGGCGGGGACTAGCGGGAGGGCCCCAGGAGACCCAGTACTTC
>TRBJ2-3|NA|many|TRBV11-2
CASSLDLPDTQYF
TGTGCCAGCAGCTTAGATCTGCCAGATACGCAGTATTTT
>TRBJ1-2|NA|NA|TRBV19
CASSTLGRTGYTF
TGTGCCAGTAGTACCTTAGGACGGACGGGCTACACCTTC
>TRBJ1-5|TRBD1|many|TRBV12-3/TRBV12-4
CASRATGAGGNQPQHF
TGTGCCAGCAGGGCAACAGGGGCGGGAGGCAATCAGCCCCAGCATTTT
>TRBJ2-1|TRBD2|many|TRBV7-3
CASSSLAVNEQFF
TGTGCCAGCAGCTCGCTAGCGGTGAATGAGCAGTTCTTC
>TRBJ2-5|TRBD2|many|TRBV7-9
CASSLGVRTSGSSETQYF
TGTGCCAGCAGCTTAGGAGTTCGGACTAGCGGGAGTTCGGAGACCCAGTACTTC
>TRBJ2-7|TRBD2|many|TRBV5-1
CASSLTKASGFRYEQYF
TGCGCCAGCAGCCTCACCAAGGCTAGCGGTTTTCGCTACGAGCAGTACTTC
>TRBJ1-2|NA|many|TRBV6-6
CASSYSIDPANYGYTF
TGTGCCAGCAGTTACTCGATCGACCCTGCTAACTATGGCTACACCTTC
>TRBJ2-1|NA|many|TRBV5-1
CASSQQKGSYNEQFF
TGCGCCAGCAGCCAACAAAAAGGCTCCTACAATGAGCAGTTCTTC
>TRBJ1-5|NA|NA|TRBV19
CASRFSAGLPNQPQHF
TGTGCCAGTAGATTTTCGGCAGGGCTTCCCAATCAGCCCCAGCATTTT
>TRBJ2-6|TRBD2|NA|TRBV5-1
CASSLAGTTPGTNVLTF
TGCGCCAGCAGCTTGGCCGGGACTACCCCTGGGACCAACGTCCTGACTTTC
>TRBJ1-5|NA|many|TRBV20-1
CSARVGEPQHF
TGCAGTGCTAGAGTGGGGGAGCCCCAGCATTTT